The sample holds a few counts of the clone carrying this TCR beta chain. Its antigen is undetermined. The CDR3 is 15 amino acids. The germline gives CDR1 SGHAT, CDR2 FQNNGV. Trimming took 1 base from V and 0 from J, leaving 6 bases between them. The data originate from a study of T-cell reconstitution after alpha-beta-depleted transplantation in children. The TCRbeta library was prepared with unique molecular identifiers. TCRdb re-derived calls from the PCR reads in MiXCR, one entry per CDR3 protein. The sample yields about 76,000 distinct CDR3 sequences, 11% to 15% seen once. Whole-study findings and limits: From newly produced T cells came most of the T-cell counts and diversity one year after transplant. Expanded graft clones, several hundred of them, were reportedly the source of alpha-beta T cells about two months after transplant. The origin of high day-60 TCRbeta diversity in some patients lay in surviving recipient T cells and thymic progenitors.

The sequencing used PBMCs, mostly from graft donor cells, collected 180 days after TCRalphabeta/CD19-depleted stem cell transplant. The clonotype was recovered from a male patient between 2 and 15 years old who had a stem cell transplant for acute lymphoblastic leukemia, so the T cells may come from the graft donor. The chain uses TRBV11-2 and TRBJ2-2; D not certain. The CDR3 is CASSLVRSNTGELFF. The CDR3 bases are TGTGCCAGCAGCTTAGTTCGTTCGAACACCGGGGAGCTGTTTTTT.